This T cell receptor (beta chain) stems from a study of OX40 agonist ivuxolimab in advanced cancers. Study overall: Cohort: around 83% men, mean age approximately 66, aged roughly 20 to 79.

Systemic immunosuppression or autoimmune disease history was grounds to exclude patients. This clone was recorded only once. TCRdb's table, derived via immunoSEQ multiplex PCR, lists solely in-frame clones and lacks some. Of fewer than 85,000 clones listed, about four fifths were seen once; the top ten hold around 5%. This clonotype originated in an adult with an advanced solid tumor such as melanoma, head and neck, liver or kidney cancer. The input for sequencing was CD4+ or CD8+ T cells sorted from blood, taken in a trial of the OX40 agonist ivuxolimab.

The CDR3 loop is CASSFGGGVTEAFF. The CDR3 region has the DNA TGTGCCAGCAGTTTTGGGGGCGGTGTAACTGAAGCTTTCTTT. The genes are TRBV28 and TRBJ1-1, with D possibly matching TRBD1 (6 bases). The V and J ends lost 3 bases and 5 bases respectively, with 13 bases between them. The CDR3 spans 14 residues. CDR1 and CDR2 (germline): MDHEN, SYDVKM.